This TCR beta chain comes out of a study of blood T cell repertoires in COVID-19. Sequencing used immunoSEQ multiplex PCR; TCRdb keeps in-frame clones, though not all of them. The sample yields about 210,000 clones, 88% seen once. The sequencing input was peripheral blood. The clonotype originates from a man in his 70s with acute or convalescent COVID-19.

The CDR3 region is CASRDGGQGNYEQYF. The CDR3 DNA reads as TGTGCCAGCAGAGACGGGGGACAGGGAAACTACGAGCAGTACTTC. The chain is built from TRBV6-5 and TRBJ2-7, with 9 bases aligning to TRBD1. Germline trimming cut 6 bases from V and 3 bases from J; bases unmatched to any gene: 9. This CDR3 spans 15 amino acids. Per germline, CDR1 MNHEY and CDR2 SVGAGI.